Described below is a single T cell receptor beta chain sequence and its context. This sample was included in a study of control samples from healthy donors and cancer patients. Germline V gene lookup returns CDR1 MNHEY and CDR2 SVGAGI. Trimming shortened V by 0 bases and J by 1 base, and 9 bases separated the two germline ends. The CDR3 totals 15 residues. TCRdb keeps only in-frame clones here, not all; method: immunoSEQ multiplex PCR. The sample yields 80,000 to 100,000 clones, 92% seen once. Source material: blood. The chain is built from TRBV6-5 and TRBJ1-2; no firm D call. The sequence was obtained from a human donor in good health. The donor label of this sample is uncertain. In nucleotides, the CDR3 is TGTGCCAGCAGTTACTCTCGCACTGATAACTATGGCTACACCTTC. Translated: CASSYSRTDNYGYTF.